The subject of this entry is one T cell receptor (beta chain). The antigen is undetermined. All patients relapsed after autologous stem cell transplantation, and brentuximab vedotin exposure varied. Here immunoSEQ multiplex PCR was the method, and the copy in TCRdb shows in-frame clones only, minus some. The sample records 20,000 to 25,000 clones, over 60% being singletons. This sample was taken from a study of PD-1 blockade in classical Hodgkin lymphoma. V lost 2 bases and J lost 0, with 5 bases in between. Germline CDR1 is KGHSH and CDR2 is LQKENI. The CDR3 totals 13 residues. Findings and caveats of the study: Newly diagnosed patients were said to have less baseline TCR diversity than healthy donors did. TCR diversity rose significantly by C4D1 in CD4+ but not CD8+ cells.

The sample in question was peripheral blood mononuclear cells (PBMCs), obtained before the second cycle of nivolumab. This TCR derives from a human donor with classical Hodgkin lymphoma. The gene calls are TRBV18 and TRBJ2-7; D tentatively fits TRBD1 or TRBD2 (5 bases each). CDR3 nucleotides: TGTGCCAGCTCACCAGGGACCTCCTACGAGCAGTACTTC. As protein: CASSPGTSYEQYF.